Described below is a single TCR beta chain sequence and its context. Its antigen is not known. This record belongs to a study of OX40 agonist ivuxolimab in advanced cancers. Study details: Two cutaneous melanoma patients and one hepatocellular carcinoma patient, three in all, had partial responses.

Sequencing was performed with immunoSEQ multiplex PCR; in TCRdb, only in-frame clones are kept and a portion is missing. The sample carries about 46,000 clones, about four fifths recorded once. Study-wide points: CD4+ and CD8+ T cells in blood underwent clonal expansion by week 6 at 0.1 to 3.0 mg/kg. The specificity for antigen of the expanded peripheral T cells was not determined.

Per germline, CDR1 MNHNY and CDR2 SVGAGI (reference sequence). V shed 4 bases and J shed 6 bases, with 6 bases lying between them. The CDR3 runs 11 residues. The source was CD4+ or CD8+ T cells sorted from blood, collected in a trial of the OX40 agonist ivuxolimab. The chain carries TRBV6-6 and TRBJ1-2; D unresolved. This TCR was recovered from an adult with an advanced solid tumor such as melanoma, head and neck, liver or kidney cancer. The CDR3 loop reads CASSLRDGYTF. DNA for the CDR3: TGTGCCAGCAGTTTGAGGGATGGCTACACCTTC.